A selection of T cell receptor beta chains follows, all from one sample in a study of blood T cell repertoires in COVID-19. TCRdb's table, derived via immunoSEQ multiplex PCR, lists solely in-frame clones and lacks some. Of a few hundred thousand clones listed, 70% to 90% are singletons. The sequenced material came from peripheral blood. The origin of the receptors is a man aged 40-49 years with acute or convalescent COVID-19. Each CDR3 is given with its conserved first and last residue. Each record gives: V gene, clone size, D gene, J gene, CDR3 DNA, CDR3 protein. A D gene is named only where the DNA matches it firmly. A clone size is listed for some rows: how often the clone was seen (once, few, many), or a class if it is expanded.

>TRBV7-6|NA|NA|TRBJ2-5
TGTGCCAGCAGCTTAGAGGCCACGGGGCAAGAGACCCAGTACTTC
CASSLEATGQETQYF
>TRBV12-2|NA|NA|TRBJ1-5
TGTGCAAGTCGCCCCCGGGGGGGCCAGCCCCAGCATTTT
CASRPRGGQPQHF
>TRBV9|NA|TRBD1|TRBJ1-3
TGTGCCAGCAGCGCGGGACAGCTCCTCTCTGGAAACACCATATATTTT
CASSAGQLLSGNTIYF
>TRBV4-1|NA|NA|TRBJ1-5
TGCGCCAGCAGCCAAGGGCAGGCAATCAATCAGCCCCAGCATTTT
CASSQGQAINQPQHF
>TRBV12-3/TRBV12-4|NA|NA|TRBJ2-2
TGTGCCAGCAGTTTGCGGGACACCGGGGAGCTGTTTTTT
CASSLRDTGELFF
>TRBV27|NA|TRBD2|TRBJ2-3
TGTGCCAGCACCCCGGGGGGAGGAGATACGCAGTATTTT
CASTPGGGDTQYF
>TRBV5-1|NA|NA|TRBJ1-2
TGCGCCAGCAGCTTGAGGATTAGCCAGGGAGGCTATGGCTACACCTTC
CASSLRISQGGYGYTF
>TRBV19|NA|TRBD1|TRBJ2-2
TGTGCCAGTAGGACAGGGGCCCTCCCTTCCACCGGGGAGCTGTTTTTT
CASRTGALPSTGELFF
>TRBV9|NA|NA|TRBJ1-2
TGTGCCAGCAGCGCTGCGGGATCCTATGGCTACACCTTC
CASSAAGSYGYTF
>TRBV28|NA|NA|TRBJ2-1
TGTGCCAGCAGTTTATTTTCTAGCTTGGGTTTTTATGAGCAGTTCTTC
CASSLFSSLGFYEQFF
>TRBV10-2|few|NA|TRBJ1-2
TGCGCCAGCAGTGAACAGAGCTATGGCTACACCTTC
CASSEQSYGYTF
>TRBV6-2/TRBV6-3|NA|NA|TRBJ2-5
TGTGCCAGCAGTCCCGTAGGCGGTATGGGAGAGACCCAGTACTTC
CASSPVGGMGETQYF
>TRBV20-1|NA|NA|TRBJ1-1
TGCTGGCCATGGAACACTGAAGCTTTCTTT
CWPWNTEAFF
>TRBV2|NA|NA|TRBJ1-5
TGTGCCAGCGCGGGCAGGTCCAATCAGCCCCAGCATTTT
CASAGRSNQPQHF
>TRBV7-8|NA|NA|TRBJ1-3
TGTGCCAGCAGCTTAGACATGGCCTCTGGAAACACCATATATTTT
CASSLDMASGNTIYF
>TRBV10-3|NA|NA|TRBJ1-5
TGTGCCATCAGTGAGAATTCCAGGGTAAATCAGCCCCAGCATTTT
CAISENSRVNQPQHF
>TRBV21-1|NA|NA|TRBJ2-2
TGTGCCAGCACCCATGGACTAGCGGGGGATTGCAACACCGGGGAGCTGTTTTTT
CASTHGLAGDCNTGELFF
>TRBV11-2|NA|NA|TRBJ1-2
TGTGCCAGCAGCCCTAAGGCGTCAGGCTATGGCTACACCTTC
CASSPKASGYGYTF
>TRBV6-5|NA|TRBD1|TRBJ1-5
TGTGCCAGCAGAAAAGACAGGGGAAGCAATCAGCCCCAGCATTTT
CASRKDRGSNQPQHF
>TRBV3-1/TRBV3-2|few|NA|TRBJ1-6
TGTGCCAGCAGCCAACGTGGGCGACATTCACCCCTCCACTTT
CASSQRGRHSPLHF
>TRBV18|NA|NA|TRBJ1-2
TGTGCCAGCTCACAGGGGACATCGGGGAACTATGGCTACACCTTC
CASSQGTSGNYGYTF
>TRBV5-4|NA|TRBD2|TRBJ2-1
TGTGCCAGCAGCTTTGGGCTAGCGGGGGGAGATGAGCAGTTCTTC
CASSFGLAGGDEQFF
>TRBV5-1|NA|TRBD1|TRBJ1-2
TGCGCCAGCAGCTTGGAAGGGGGCGAAGGTAGGGGCTACACCTTC
CASSLEGGEGRGYTF
>TRBV6-6|NA|TRBD2|TRBJ2-3
TGTGCCAGCAGTCGACCTTCTACTAGCGGGGGTCTGGATACGCAGTATTTT
CASSRPSTSGGLDTQYF
>TRBV9|NA|NA|TRBJ1-6
TGTGCCAGCAGTCGTCTACAGGTTAGGTCACCCCTCCACTTT
CASSRLQVRSPLHF
>TRBV24-1|NA|NA|TRBJ2-2
TGTGCCACAAGTCCGGGGGGCTTTAACACCGGGGAGCTGTTTTTT
CATSPGGFNTGELFF
>TRBV11-3|NA|NA|TRBJ1-6
TGTGCCAGCAGGCCCAGGGGTAACTCCTATAATTCACCCCTCCACTTT
CASRPRGNSYNSPLHF
>TRBV18|NA|NA|TRBJ1-2
TGTGCCAGCTCACAAGCTGGGGGCGCGACGGTAGGCTACACCTTC
CASSQAGGATVGYTF
>TRBV14|NA|NA|TRBJ2-7
TGTGCCAGCAGCCAAGCCTTAGAGCAGTACTTC
CASSQALEQYF
>TRBV30|NA|NA|TRBJ2-6
TGTGCCTGCGACACCTCTGGGGCCAACGTCCTGACTTTC
CACDTSGANVLTF
>TRBV30|NA|NA|TRBJ2-7
TGTGCCTGGACTTTCCCTAGTGGCGGGGCGGAGTACGAGCAGTACTTC
CAWTFPSGGAEYEQYF
>TRBV5-4|NA|NA|TRBJ1-1
TGTGCCAGCAGCTTGGTGGCTGGCACTGAAGCTTTCTTT
CASSLVAGTEAFF
>TRBV4-2|NA|TRBD2|TRBJ2-2
TGTGCCAGCAGCCAAGTTGGGACTAGCGTCGACACCGGGGAGCTGTTTTTT
CASSQVGTSVDTGELFF
>TRBV19|few|NA|TRBJ1-5
TGTGCCAGTAGTACCCCGGGACACCAGCCCCAGCATTTT
CASSTPGHQPQHF
>TRBV5-6|NA|TRBD1|TRBJ1-6
TGTGCCAGCAGCTTGGCACGGACAGGTACACCCCTCCACTTT
CASSLARTGTPLHF
>TRBV7-9|NA|NA|TRBJ1-2
TGTGCCAGCAGCTTAGCGGGGGGGTCCTATGGCTACACCTTC
CASSLAGGSYGYTF
>TRBV11-2|NA|NA|TRBJ2-7
TGTGCCAGCAGCTTAGAGTTTGGGCAGTCCTACGAGCAGTACTTC
CASSLEFGQSYEQYF
>TRBV5-5|NA|NA|TRBJ1-5
TGTGCCAGCAGTATGGAGGGGCGAAACCATCAGCCCCAGCATTTT
CASSMEGRNHQPQHF
>TRBV5-4|NA|TRBD1|TRBJ1-6
TGTGCCAGCAGCCTGGGGGGGGACAGGCGAGATTCACCCCTCCACTTT
CASSLGGDRRDSPLHF
>TRBV5-6|NA|NA|TRBJ1-2
TGTGCCAGCAGCTTAGCAGGGGACTATGGCTACACCTTC
CASSLAGDYGYTF